Presented here are 25 T cell receptor beta chains from one specimen sequenced in a study of cytomegalovirus exposure and HLA in healthy donors. 60 Vbeta and 13 Jbeta primers were used in PCR. Sequenced by immunoSEQ multiplex PCR; TCRdb stores in-frame clones only, minus some. Of more than 95,000 clones listed, 55% to 75% are singletons. The specimen sequenced was PBMCs. Receptors were obtained from a man aged 25 to 45 in good health and CMV-seronegative.

The genes are TRBV2 and TRBJ2-3, with D perhaps matching TRBD2 (6 bases). The V gene lost 7 bases and the J gene lost 0 bases, with 11 bases spanning the gap. The CDR3 is 14 residues long. Germline-derived CDR1 and CDR2 are SNHLY and FYNNEI. The CDR3 region has the DNA TGTGCCAGCATAGGCGGGGCTAGCACAGATACGCAGTATTTT. The encoded protein is CASIGGASTDTQYF.

The chain joins TRBV4-3 to TRBJ1-5; 7 bases fit TRBD1. The germline V gene has CDR1 LGHNA and CDR2 YSLEER. Trimming at V came to 0 bases and at J to 7 bases, leaving 6 bases not matched to a gene. The CDR3 contains 15 residues. This CDR3 reads CASSQDGTASQPQHF. CDR3 DNA: TGCGCCAGCAGCCAAGACGGGACAGCGTCACAGCCCCAGCATTTT.

The rearrangement joins TRBV5-1 to TRBJ1-3, with D possibly matching TRBD1 (6 bases). The CDR3 contains 16 residues. V gave up 5 bases and J gave up 0 bases, with 15 bases separating them. Germline assignment: CDR1 SGHRS and CDR2 YFSETQ. Here the CDR3 reads CASSDPGGRSGNTIYF. Here the CDR3 DNA reads TGCGCCAGCAGTGATCCGGGGGGCCGCTCTGGAAACACCATATATTTT.

The V call is TRBV28, the J call TRBJ2-3; 12 positions match TRBD1. This CDR3 comprises 15 residues. Germline CDR1 MDHEN, CDR2 SYDVKM. Trimming at V came to 4 bases and at J to 6 bases, leaving 5 bases not matched to a gene. As DNA, the CDR3 is TGTGCCAGCAGTTGGGACAGGGGGCTCGGGGATACGCAGTATTTT. It specifies CASSWDRGLGDTQYF.

Remarks on this clone: The sample carries other DNA sequences with the same CDR3. V gene TRBV2 combines with J gene TRBJ1-6; D not resolved. Trimming took 8 bases from V and 4 from J, leaving 6 bases between them. Germline V gene lookup returns CDR1 SNHLY and CDR2 FYNNEI. There are 12 residues in the CDR3. The CDR3 bases are TGTGCCAGCCGGGAATATAATTCACCCCTCCACTTT. Its translation is CASREYNSPLHF.

Concerning this clone itself: One end of the junction is discordant with germline, which a read error may explain. The genes are TRBV7-9 and TRBJ2-7, with 7 bases that match TRBD1. The CDR3 covers 16 residues. The germline V gene encodes CDR1 SEHNR and CDR2 FQNEAQ (reference sequence). CDR3 DNA sequence: TGTTCCAGCAGCTTAACGTCGACAGGGCTGAAAGACGAGCAGTACTTC. Protein: CSSSLTSTGLKDEQYF.

J is TRBJ2-7 and V is TRBV9; 8 bases map to TRBD2. The CDR3 sequence is 16 residues long. V dropped 0 bases and J dropped 3; count of bases not matched to a gene: 8. The germline V gene encodes CDR1 SGDLS and CDR2 YYNGEE. In DNA form, the CDR3 reads TGTGCCAGCAGCGTAGGAGCGGGGGCTTCTGGCTACGAGCAGTACTTC. Translating gives CASSVGAGASGYEQYF. The variable domain in full, completed from reference TRBV9 and TRBJ2-7, reads DSGVTQTPKHLITATGQRVTLRCSPRSGDLSVYWYQQSLDQGLQFLIQYYNGEERAKGNILERFSAQQFPDLHSELNLSSLELGDSALYFCASSVGAGASGYEQYFGPGTRLTVT.

In this sample, this clone turned up a few times. The CDR3 coding sequence is TGCAGCGTTGGACAGACCTACGAGCAGTACTTC. Protein sequence: CSVGQTYEQYF. V usage is TRBV29-1 and J usage is TRBJ2-7, with a weak D call TRBD1 (5 bases). V dropped 4 bases and J dropped 2 bases, with 6 bases sitting between them. The CDR3 length is 11 residues. Per germline, CDR1 SQVTM and CDR2 ANQGSEA.

The V and J genes are TRBV28 and TRBJ2-2, with TRBD1 matching over 7 bases. The V and J ends lost 5 bases and 4 bases, in that order; junction bases with no gene match: 7. The CDR3 totals 15 residues. Per germline, CDR1 MDHEN and CDR2 SYDVKM. CDR3 sequence reads: CASSPQGTGTGELFF. DNA of the CDR3: TGTGCCAGCAGTCCACAGGGGACGGGCACCGGGGAGCTGTTTTTT.

The chain combines TRBV30 with TRBJ1-2; D gene uncertain. Trimming took off 0 bases at V and 8 bases at J, with 22 bases between the two ends. Looked up from germline, CDR1 is GTSNPN and CDR2 is SVGIG (reference sequence). CDR3 length: 16 residues. In nucleotides, the CDR3 is TGTGCCTGGAGTGTATTGGCACAGTACCAATCCGACGGCTACACCTTC. Translating it yields CAWSVLAQYQSDGYTF.

V gene TRBV4-1 combines with J gene TRBJ1-2, with D perhaps matching TRBD1 (5 bases). The V gene lost 1 base and the J gene lost 3 bases, with 12 bases spanning the gap. This CDR3 contains 15 residues. Germline V gene lookup returns CDR1 MGHRA and CDR2 YSYEKL. The CDR3 nucleotides are TGCGCCAGCAGCCAAGTCCCAGGGAAAGACTATGGCTACACCTTC. This translates into CASSQVPGKDYGYTF.

The rearrangement joins TRBV18 to TRBJ1-1; a weak D match, TRBD1 (6 bases). The germline V gene encodes CDR1 KGHSH and CDR2 LQKENI. This CDR3 is built from 16 residues. V was cut by 1 base and J by 0 bases, with 12 bases left in between. The CDR3, as DNA: TGTGCCAGCTCACCACAGGCAGGGGCGATGAACACTGAAGCTTTCTTT. Amino acid sequence: CASSPQAGAMNTEAFF.

The genes are TRBV4-1 and TRBJ1-2; 8 bases match TRBD1. Trimming at V came to 4 bases and at J to 8 bases, leaving 12 bases not matched to a gene. The germline CDR1 and CDR2 sequences are MGHRA and YSYEKL. CDR3 length equals 15 residues. CDR3 coding DNA: TGCGCCAGCAGCCGAACGTGGACAGGGATAGAAGGCTACACCTTC. Its protein is CASSRTWTGIEGYTF.

The chain carries TRBV7-9 and TRBJ1-2; TRBD1 matches 8 bases. The CDR3 runs to 15 residues. With V trimmed by 5 bases and J by 3 bases, 8 bases remained unmatched. CDR1 SEHNR and CDR2 FQNEAQ come from the germline V gene (reference sequence). In nucleotides, the CDR3 is TGTGCCAGCAGCAACGATGCAGGGGGCGACTATGGCTACACCTTC. As protein: CASSNDAGGDYGYTF. The variable domain in full, with the rest retrieved from reference TRBV7-9 and TRBJ1-2, is DTGVSQNPRHKITKRGQNVTFRCDPISEHNRLYWYRQTLGQGPEFLTYFQNEAQLEKSRLLSDRFSAERPKGSFSTLEIQRTEQGDSAMYLCASSNDAGGDYGYTFGSGTRLTVV.

The chain has TRBV6-5 and TRBJ1-1, with D possibly matching TRBD1 (6 bases). The CDR3 is 14 amino acids. V was cut by 8 bases and J by 4 bases, with 17 bases left in between. Germline assignment: CDR1 MNHEY and CDR2 SVGAGI. The CDR3 sequence is CASVKQGGSTEAFF. The CDR3 coding sequence is TGTGCCAGCGTTAAACAGGGCGGTAGCACTGAAGCTTTCTTT.

This clone was recorded a few times. The rearrangement joins TRBV6-6 to TRBJ1-3; D is unclear. V was clipped by 3 bases and J by 3 bases, with 9 bases between them. The germline gives CDR1 MNHNY, CDR2 SVGAGI (reference sequence). The CDR3 extends over 14 amino acids. The DNA for the CDR3 is TGTGCCAGCAGTTATTTAGAAAGTGGAAACACCATATATTTT. It specifies CASSYLESGNTIYF.

This chain connects TRBV19 to TRBJ2-4, with a weak D call TRBD1 (6 bases). The CDR3 loop spans 15 amino acids. Trimming shortened V by 4 bases and J by 8 bases, and 18 bases separated the two germline ends. Germline V gives CDR1 LNHDA, CDR2 SQIVND (reference sequence). The CDR3 DNA follows: TGTGCCAGTAGTAAGCGGACAGTCGATCGGGACATTCAGTACTTC. This sequence encodes CASSKRTVDRDIQYF.

The chain combines TRBV13 with TRBJ1-2, with no clear D. Germline V lookup: CDR1 PRHDT, CDR2 FYEKMQ (reference sequence). V was trimmed by 2 bases and J by 2 bases, leaving 6 bases between them. The CDR3 has 13 residues. The CDR3 spells CASSLTENYGYTF. CDR3 DNA sequence: TGTGCCAGCAGCTTAACAGAAAACTATGGCTACACCTTC.

The rearrangement links TRBV21-1 to TRBJ1-2; the table's D call of TRBD1 was not tested on the DNA. TRBV21-1 is designated a pseudogene. This CDR3 spans 13 amino acids. The CDR3 reads CASSLGQTYGYTF. DNA for the CDR3: TGTGCCAGCAGCCTGGGACAGACTTATGGCTACACCTTC.

This CDR3 reads CAWKAGGTAGELFF. The CDR3 DNA is TGTGCCTGGAAGGCGGGAGGGACGGCCGGGGAGCTGTTTTTT. The V call is TRBV30, the J call TRBJ2-2; TRBD2 aligns across 9 bases. Germline V gives CDR1 GTSNPN, CDR2 SVGIG (reference sequence). Trimming removed 4 bases from V and 6 bases from J; junction bases left unmatched: 6. The CDR3 consists of 14 residues.

This rearrangement joins TRBV10-2 to TRBJ1-2, with a possible D match to TRBD1 (5 bases). Trimming removed 4 bases from V and 0 bases from J, with 6 bases in between. The CDR3 covers 13 residues. In germline, CDR1 is WSHSY, CDR2 SAAADI. The CDR3 coding sequence is TGCGCCAGCAGTGTAGGGGCTAACTATGGCTACACCTTC. Translating it yields CASSVGANYGYTF.

This clone occurred once. V usage is TRBV20-1 and J usage is TRBJ2-1, with TRBD1 matching 8 bases. Germline assignment: CDR1 DFQATT and CDR2 SNEGSKA (reference sequence). The CDR3 has 11 amino acids. V lost 7 bases to trimming and J lost 10 bases; unmatched junction nucleotides: 6. The CDR3 DNA follows: TGCAGTGTGGGGACAGGATACGAGCAGTTCTTC. Protein product: CSVGTGYEQFF.

The gene calls are TRBV5-1 and TRBJ2-7; TRBD1 agrees at 8 bases. Trimming took 3 bases from V and 3 from J; bases not matched to a gene: 5. Germline V CDR1 and CDR2: SGHRS, YFSETQ. CDR3 length equals 14 residues. CDR3 DNA sequence: TGCGCCAGCAGCTATGGACAGGGCGACTACGAGCAGTACTTC. As protein: CASSYGQGDYEQYF.

The chain carries TRBV14 and TRBJ2-3; the D is unclear. Germline CDR1 SGHDN, CDR2 FVKESK. Trimming shortened V by 4 bases and J by 4 bases, and 15 bases separated the two germline ends. The CDR3 length is 15 residues. CDR3: CASSPFTRRADTQYF. The DNA of the CDR3 is TGTGCCAGCAGCCCTTTTACCCGACGGGCAGATACGCAGTATTTT.

This clone has a handful of counts. The J gene is TRBJ1-6, the V gene TRBV2; the D is unclear. From germline, CDR1 is SNHLY and CDR2 FYNNEI. V dropped 5 bases and J dropped 7 bases, with 12 bases sitting between them. This CDR3 spans 14 amino acids. CDR3 bases: TGTGCCAGCAGTACCGGGGTTAGGAATTCACCCCTCCACTTT. Encoded protein: CASSTGVRNSPLHF.